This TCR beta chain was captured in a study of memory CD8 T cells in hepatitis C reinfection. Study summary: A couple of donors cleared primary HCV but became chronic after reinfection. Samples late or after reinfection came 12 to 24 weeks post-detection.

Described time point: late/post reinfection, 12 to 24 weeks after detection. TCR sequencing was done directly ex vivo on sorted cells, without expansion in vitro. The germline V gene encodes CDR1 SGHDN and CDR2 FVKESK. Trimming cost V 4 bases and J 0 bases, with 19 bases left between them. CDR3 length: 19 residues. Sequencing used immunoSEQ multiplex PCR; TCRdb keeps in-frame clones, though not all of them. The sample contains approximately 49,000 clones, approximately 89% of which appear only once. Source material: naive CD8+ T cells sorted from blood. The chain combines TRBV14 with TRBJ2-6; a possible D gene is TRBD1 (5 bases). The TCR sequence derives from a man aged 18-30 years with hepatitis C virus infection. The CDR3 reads CASSPPGTGPYSGANVLTF. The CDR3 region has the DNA TGTGCCAGCAGCCCCCCAGGCACAGGACCCTACTCTGGGGCCAACGTCCTGACTTTC.